This TCR beta chain was sequenced in a study of blood T cell repertoires in COVID-19 (dated by TCRdb to 2018 to 2021). Turning to the overall study: The collaborator samples originated in the United States, Italy and Spain and spanned the acute and convalescent phases of COVID-19. The prospective study material was composed of cDNA or gDNA derived from T cells, B-cell-depleted T cells, or PBMCs. The dataset comprised deeply sampled blood TCRbeta repertoires from subjects exposed to, actively infected with, or recovered from COVID-19. A freely available public database, intended as a resource for researchers studying the immune response to SARS-CoV-2, is where the repertoires were released. The samples were drawn from two sources: the first 160 participants of the ongoing ImmuneRACE study, and over 1,000 subjects contributed by 6 global collaborators. A de-identified subject ID, COVID-19 status, age in years and sex were almost always included in the sample metadata. HLA class I and class II types, where available, came from metadata supplied by the sample provider rather than from assay-based typing. General study outcomes and caveats: The quantity of clinical and demographic metadata differed by source and by participant and was supplied without curation.

The immunoSEQ Assay, a bias-controlled multiplex PCR, was used to amplify TCRbeta CDR3 regions from genomic DNA. The paper's data handling went like this. The number of nucleated cells in each sample was estimated from the amplification of reference gene primers within the assay. Sequence reads were collapsed and filtered to measure the absolute abundance of every unique TCRbeta CDR3 rearrangement. Productive Simpson clonality was computed per sample as the square root of Simpson's diversity index over productive rearrangements. Entries here come from immuneACCESS through TCRdb and include only in-frame sequences with V and J called. Some clones fail to appear in such tables; in the studies checked, an unresolved V gene covers under half of the shortfall, and the cause of the remainder is unknown. The DNA gave D and trimming, while V, J and clone size come from that table. For this sample the table gives roughly 300,000 clones, of which around 90% were detected only once. The top ten clonotypes cover roughly 1.1% of the sample.

In the prospective study, participants were about 18 to 95 years old, resided in under 30 geographic areas of the United States, and were enrolled through a virtual design. Cohort assignment in the prospective study relied on participant-reported clinical history from a screening survey and a study questionnaire. For ImmuneRACE Cohort 3, a participant was defined as recovered based on two consecutive negative NP/OP PCR tests, clearance by a healthcare professional, or resolution of symptoms. Mobile phlebotomists in the prospective study collected whole blood, serum and a nasopharyngeal or oropharyngeal swab from every participant. Participants in the prospective study had the option to provide additional blood draws and questionnaires over a roughly 2-month period. Before DNA extraction, prospective study blood samples were shipped either frozen or at room temperature. Regarding this clone: No antigen is known for it. Within one base of it there is no much larger clone, and no base qualities were kept.

CDR1 and CDR2 (LNHDA, SQIVND) derive from the germline V gene (reference sequence). The junction carries 11 bases between V and J, which are trimmed by 3 bases and 0 bases respectively. Including cysteine and phenylalanine, the CDR3 has 15 amino acids. Kept here is only the CDR3 DNA, which spans 45 bases and is read in frame from base 1. Recombination joined TRBV19 with TRBJ1-1; a confident D gene designation cannot be given. The TCR was taken from a woman younger than 45 who had recovered from COVID-19. The sequenced material came from PBMCs or T cells enriched from blood (not recorded which). The nucleotides are TGTGCCAGTAGTATCGTCGACGGGATGAACACTGAAGCTTTCTTT. Its translation is CASSIVDGMNTEAFF.